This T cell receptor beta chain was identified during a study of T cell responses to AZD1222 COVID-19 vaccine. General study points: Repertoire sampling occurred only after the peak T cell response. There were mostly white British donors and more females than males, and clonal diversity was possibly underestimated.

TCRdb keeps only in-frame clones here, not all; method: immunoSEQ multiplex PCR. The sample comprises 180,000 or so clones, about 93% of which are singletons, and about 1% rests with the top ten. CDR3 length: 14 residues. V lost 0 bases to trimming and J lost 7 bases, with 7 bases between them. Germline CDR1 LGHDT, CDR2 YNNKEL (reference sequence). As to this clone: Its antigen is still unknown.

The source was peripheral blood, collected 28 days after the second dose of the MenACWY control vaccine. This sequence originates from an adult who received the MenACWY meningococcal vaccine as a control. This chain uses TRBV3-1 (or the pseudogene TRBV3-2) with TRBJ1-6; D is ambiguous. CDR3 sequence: CASSQDRVNSPLHF. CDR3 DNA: TGTGCCAGCAGCCAAGATAGGGTGAATTCACCCCTCCACTTT.